This T cell receptor beta chain is from a study of CD8+CD57+ T cells in acquired aplastic anemia. Study-level information: CD4+ and CD8+ cells, once sorted, gave DNA averaging approximately 3 ug.

CD8+CD57+ cell expansion, shown by flow cytometry, had occurred in the patients selected for sequencing. The template for TCR beta VDJ and CDR3 sequence profiling was genomic DNA. TCRdb used MiXCR to reprocess the reads, holding one entry per CDR3 protein. The table includes about 200,000 distinct CDR3 sequences, roughly 53% detected once. The CDR3 runs to 12 residues. Germline CDR1 reads SGHNT; CDR2 reads YENEEA. Trimming removed 8 bases from V and 17 bases from J, with 21 bases in between. This clonotype was counted only a few times. A much larger clone sits a single nucleotide away, making a read error possible.

The clonotype comes from a human donor with aplastic anemia. The specimen sequenced was sorted CD4+, CD8+, or CD8+CD57+ T cells (not recorded which) from PBMCs. This rearrangement joins TRBV11-3 to TRBJ1-4, with D perhaps matching TRBD1 (6 bases). The CDR3 DNA sequence: TGTGCCAGCGGCCTACAGGACGGGGGCATTTTTTTT. Translating it yields CASGLQDGGIFF.